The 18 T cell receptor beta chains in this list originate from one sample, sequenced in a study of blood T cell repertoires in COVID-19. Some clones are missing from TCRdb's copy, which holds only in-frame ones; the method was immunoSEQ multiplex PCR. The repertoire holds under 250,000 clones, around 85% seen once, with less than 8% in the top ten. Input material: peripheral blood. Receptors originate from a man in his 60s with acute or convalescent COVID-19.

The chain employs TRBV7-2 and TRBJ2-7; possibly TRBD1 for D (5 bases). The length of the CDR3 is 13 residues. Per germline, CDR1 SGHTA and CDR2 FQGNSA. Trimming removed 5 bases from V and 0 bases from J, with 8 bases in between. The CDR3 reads CASSRQSSYEQYF. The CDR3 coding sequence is TGTGCCAGCAGCAGACAGAGCTCCTACGAGCAGTACTTC. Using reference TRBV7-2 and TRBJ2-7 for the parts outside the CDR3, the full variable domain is GAGVSQSPSNKVTEKGKDVELRCDPISGHTALYWYRQSLGQGLEFLIYFQGNSAPDKSGLPSDRFSAERTGGSVSTLTIQRTQQEDSAVYLCASSRQSSYEQYFGPGTRLTVT.

The CDR3 region has the DNA TGTGCCAGCAGCGTAGAAGGCAGGGGGCGGTCTGAAGCTTTCTTT. Residues: CASSVEGRGRSEAFF. This chain connects TRBV9 to TRBJ1-1; TRBD1 agrees at 8 bases. Germline CDR1 SGDLS, CDR2 YYNGEE. This CDR3 has 15 amino acids. With V trimmed by 0 bases and J by 6 bases, 7 bases remained unmatched.

CDR3 in DNA: TGTGCCAGCAGCGAGGGACAGGATCAAGAGACCCAGTACTTC. This encodes CASSEGQDQETQYF. The rearrangement joins TRBV7-2 to TRBJ2-5; 8 positions match TRBD1. Trimming removed 5 bases from V and 2 bases from J; junction bases left unmatched: 4. CDR1 SGHTA and CDR2 FQGNSA come from the germline V gene. CDR3 length: 14 amino acids.

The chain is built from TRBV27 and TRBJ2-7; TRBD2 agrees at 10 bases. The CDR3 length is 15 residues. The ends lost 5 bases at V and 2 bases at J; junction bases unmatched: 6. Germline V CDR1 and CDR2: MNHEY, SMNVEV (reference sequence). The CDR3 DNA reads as TGTGCCAGCAGTATCTCTAGCGGGAGTACCTACGAGCAGTACTTC. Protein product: CASSISSGSTYEQYF.

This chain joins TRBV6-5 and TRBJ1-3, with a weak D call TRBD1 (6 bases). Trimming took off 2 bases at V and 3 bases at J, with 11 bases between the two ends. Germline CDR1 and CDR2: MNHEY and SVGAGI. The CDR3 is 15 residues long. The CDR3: CASSYRGASGNTIYF. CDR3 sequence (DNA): TGTGCCAGCAGTTACCGGGGGGCGAGTGGAAACACCATATATTTT.

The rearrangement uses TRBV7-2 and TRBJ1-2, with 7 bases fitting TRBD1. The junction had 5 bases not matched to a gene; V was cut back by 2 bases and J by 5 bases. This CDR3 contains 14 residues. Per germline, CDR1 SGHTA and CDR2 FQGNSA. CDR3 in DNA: TGTGCCAGCAGCTTAACCGGGACAGAGTATGGCTACACCTTC. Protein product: CASSLTGTEYGYTF.

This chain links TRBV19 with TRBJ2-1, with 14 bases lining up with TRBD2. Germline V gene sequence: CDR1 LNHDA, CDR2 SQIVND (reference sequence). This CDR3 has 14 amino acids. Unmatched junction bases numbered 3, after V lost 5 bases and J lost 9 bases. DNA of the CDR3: TGTGCCAGTAGTGTGGGACTAGCGGGAGTTGAGCAGTTCTTC. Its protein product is CASSVGLAGVEQFF. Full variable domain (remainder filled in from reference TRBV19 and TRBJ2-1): DGGITQSPKYLFRKEGQNVTLSCEQNLNHDAMYWYRQDPGQGLRLIYYSQIVNDFQKGDIAEGYSVSREKKESFPLTVTSAQKNPTAFYLCASSVGLAGVEQFFGPGTRLTVL.

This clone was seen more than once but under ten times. CDR3 loop: CASSGQREAYNEQFF. CDR3 sequence (DNA): TGTGCCAGTAGTGGCCAGCGGGAGGCCTACAATGAGCAGTTCTTC. The rearrangement links TRBV19 to TRBJ2-1; 9 bases are shared with TRBD2. The CDR3 runs 15 residues. Germline CDR1 LNHDA, CDR2 SQIVND (reference sequence). V was pared by 5 bases and J by 2 bases, with 4 bases of the junction left unmatched.

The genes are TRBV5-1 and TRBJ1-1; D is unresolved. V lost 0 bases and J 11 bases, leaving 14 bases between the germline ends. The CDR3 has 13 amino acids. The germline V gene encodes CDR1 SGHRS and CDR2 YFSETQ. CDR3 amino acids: CASSLGTDWQAFF. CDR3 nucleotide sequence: TGCGCCAGCAGCTTGGGAACGGACTGGCAGGCTTTCTTT.

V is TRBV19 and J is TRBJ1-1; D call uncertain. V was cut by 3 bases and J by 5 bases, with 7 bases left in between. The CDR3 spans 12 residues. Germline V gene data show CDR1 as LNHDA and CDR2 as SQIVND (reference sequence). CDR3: CASSMRETEAFF. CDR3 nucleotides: TGTGCCAGTAGTATGAGGGAAACTGAAGCTTTCTTT.

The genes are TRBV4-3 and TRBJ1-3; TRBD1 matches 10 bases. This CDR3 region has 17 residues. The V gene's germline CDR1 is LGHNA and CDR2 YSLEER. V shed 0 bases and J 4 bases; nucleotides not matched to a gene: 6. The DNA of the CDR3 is TGCGCCAGCAGCCAAGATGACAGGGGGCGATTCGGAAACACCATATATTTT. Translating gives CASSQDDRGRFGNTIYF.

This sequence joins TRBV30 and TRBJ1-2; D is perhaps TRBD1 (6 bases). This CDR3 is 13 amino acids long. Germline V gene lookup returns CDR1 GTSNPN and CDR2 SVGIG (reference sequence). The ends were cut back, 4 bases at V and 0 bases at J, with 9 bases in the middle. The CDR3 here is CAWTRGANYGYTF. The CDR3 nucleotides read TGTGCCTGGACCAGGGGCGCTAACTATGGCTACACCTTC.

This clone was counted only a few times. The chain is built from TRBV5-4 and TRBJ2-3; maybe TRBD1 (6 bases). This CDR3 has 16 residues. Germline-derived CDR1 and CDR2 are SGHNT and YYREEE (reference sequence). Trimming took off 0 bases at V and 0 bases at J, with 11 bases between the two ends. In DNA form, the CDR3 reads TGTGCCAGCAGCTTGGACAGGGCTTCTAGCACAGATACGCAGTATTTT. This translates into CASSLDRASSTDTQYF.

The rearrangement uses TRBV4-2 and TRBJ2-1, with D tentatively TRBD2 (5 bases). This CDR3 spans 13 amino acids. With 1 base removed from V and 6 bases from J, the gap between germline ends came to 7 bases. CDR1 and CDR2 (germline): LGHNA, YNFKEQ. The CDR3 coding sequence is TGTGCCAGCAGCCAAGGTCTAGCCAATGAGCAGTTCTTC. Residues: CASSQGLANEQFF.

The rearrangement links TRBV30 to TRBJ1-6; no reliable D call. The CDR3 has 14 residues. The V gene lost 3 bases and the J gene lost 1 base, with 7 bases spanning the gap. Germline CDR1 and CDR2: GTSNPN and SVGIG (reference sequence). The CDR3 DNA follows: TGTGCCTGGAGGGGAGGGTCCTATAATTCACCCCTCCACTTT. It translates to CAWRGGSYNSPLHF.

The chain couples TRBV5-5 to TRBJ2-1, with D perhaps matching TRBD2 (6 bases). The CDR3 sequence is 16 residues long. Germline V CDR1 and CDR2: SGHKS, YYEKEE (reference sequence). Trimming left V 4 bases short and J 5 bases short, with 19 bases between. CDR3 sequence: CASSPVRGILNNEQFF. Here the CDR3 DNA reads TGTGCCAGCAGCCCGGTCCGGGGGATTTTGAACAATGAGCAGTTCTTC.

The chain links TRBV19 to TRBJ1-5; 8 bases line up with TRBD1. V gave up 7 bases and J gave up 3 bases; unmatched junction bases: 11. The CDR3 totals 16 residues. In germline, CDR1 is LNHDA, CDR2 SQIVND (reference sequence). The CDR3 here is CASTPDRDPHNQPQHF. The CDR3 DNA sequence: TGTGCCAGTACCCCGGACAGGGACCCTCACAATCAGCCCCAGCATTTT. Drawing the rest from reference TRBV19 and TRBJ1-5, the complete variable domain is DGGITQSPKYLFRKEGQNVTLSCEQNLNHDAMYWYRQDPGQGLRLIYYSQIVNDFQKGDIAEGYSVSREKKESFPLTVTSAQKNPTAFYLCASTPDRDPHNQPQHFGDGTRLSIL.

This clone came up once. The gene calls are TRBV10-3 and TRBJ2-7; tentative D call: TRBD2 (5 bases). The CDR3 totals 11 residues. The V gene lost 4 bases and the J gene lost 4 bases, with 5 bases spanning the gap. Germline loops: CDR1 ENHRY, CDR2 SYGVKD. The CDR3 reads CAISGEYEQYF. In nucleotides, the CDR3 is TGTGCCATCAGTGGGGAGTACGAGCAGTACTTC.